This T cell receptor beta chain derives from a study of tissue T cells after allogeneic stem cell transplantation. Study details: Steroid-refractory graft-versus-host disease after allogeneic hematopoietic cell transplant qualified adults for prospective research-autopsy enrollment. Study outcomes and limitations: The study did not identify alloreactive or antigen-specific tissue TCRs, and some clones might be persisting host cells.

A remark on this clone: Its antigen remains unidentified.

The data were produced by immunoSEQ multiplex PCR, yet TCRdb's version contains in-frame clones alone and is incomplete. The sample consists of 25,000 to 30,000 clones, roughly 85% of them appearing once. CDR1 is SEHNR, CDR2 FQNEAQ, per germline (reference sequence). V lost 3 bases and J lost 12, with 18 bases in between. The CDR3 length is 14 residues. This clonotype originated in a woman between 18 and 55 years old who later had graft-versus-host disease after an allogeneic stem cell transplant. The sample here was blood, taken before transplantation. The chain recombines TRBV7-9 with TRBJ2-1; D not certain. The CDR3 DNA follows: TGTGCCAGCAGCTTGTCGTCAGAGGCCGCAAGGCAGTTCTTC. Protein sequence: CASSLSSEAARQFF.